A selection of T cell receptor beta chains follows, all from one sample in a study of regulatory dendritic cells for organ transplantation. Using immunoSEQ multiplex PCR, the repertoire was profiled, and TCRdb retains in-frame clones only, with some absent. This sample has about 38,000 clones, with about 93% found just once. The specimen sequenced was naive CD8+ T cells from blood. All receptors derive from a human donor in good health. Each CDR3 is given with its conserved first and last residue. The D gene is left open where the match is weak. Some rows have no size entry. The others give once, few or many, or a class for an expanded clone.

clone_size,d_call,j_call,v_call,cdr3_nt,cdr3_aa
-,-,TRBJ2-7,TRBV7-9,TGTGCCAGCAGCTTAGGGGCGGAGCAGTACTTC,CASSLGAEQYF
few,-,TRBJ2-7,TRBV3-1/TRBV3-2,TGTGCCAGCAGGGTAATTCCGTACTTC,CASRVIPYF
-,-,TRBJ1-1,TRBV27,TGTGCCAGCTCCACGGGAGTACAGTACACTGAAGCTTTCTTT,CASSTGVQYTEAFF
once,-,TRBJ1-2,TRBV27,TGTGCCAGCGGTCGGGGACACCCATCCAATGGCTACACCTTC,CASGRGHPSNGYTF
-,TRBD1,TRBJ2-5,TRBV28,TGTGCCAGCAGTCCCTACCTGGACAGGGGGGATGGAGAGACCCAGTACTTC,CASSPYLDRGDGETQYF
-,TRBD1,TRBJ2-3,TRBV7-9,TGTGCCAGCAGCTCAGGGGGCGGCACAGATACGCAGTATTTT,CASSSGGGTDTQYF
-,-,TRBJ1-5,TRBV27,TGTGCCAGCAGTTTAGGGCCTTATAGCAATCAGCCCCAGCATTTT,CASSLGPYSNQPQHF
-,-,TRBJ1-2,TRBV9,TGTGCCAGCAGCGTAGGAGGTGGTAACTATGGCTACACCTTC,CASSVGGGNYGYTF
once,-,TRBJ2-5,TRBV28,TGTGCCAGCAGTTTACTTCAAAGAGCGGACACCCCCCCGCCCCAAGAGACCCAGTACTTC,CASSLLQRADTPPPQETQYF
-,TRBD1,TRBJ1-6,TRBV4-1,TGCGCCAGCAGCCCCCTGGGGACAGAAAATTATAATTCACCCCTCCACTTT,CASSPLGTENYNSPLHF
-,-,TRBJ2-5,TRBV4-2,TGTGCCAGCAGCCAATCACTTAGTCCAGAGACCCAGTACTTC,CASSQSLSPETQYF
-,TRBD2,TRBJ2-7,TRBV14,TGTGCCAGCAGCCAAGATATAGCGGGAACCTACGAGCAGTACTTC,CASSQDIAGTYEQYF
-,TRBD1,TRBJ1-2,TRBV6-1,TGTGCCAGCAGTCCACCCGGGACAGGGAGGACCTACACCTTC,CASSPPGTGRTYTF
-,TRBD1,TRBJ2-2,TRBV9,TGTGCCAGCTGGGGACAGGGAAGGCTGTTTTTT,CASWGQGRLFF
-,-,TRBJ1-3,TRBV19,TGTGCCAGTAGTATTCCTCCGGGACACACAGAGAGCTCTGGAAACACCATATATTTT,CASSIPPGHTESSGNTIYF
-,TRBD1,TRBJ2-7,TRBV11-2,TGTGCCAGCACCCTAGGGGGCGGATCCTACGAGCAGTACTTC,CASTLGGGSYEQYF